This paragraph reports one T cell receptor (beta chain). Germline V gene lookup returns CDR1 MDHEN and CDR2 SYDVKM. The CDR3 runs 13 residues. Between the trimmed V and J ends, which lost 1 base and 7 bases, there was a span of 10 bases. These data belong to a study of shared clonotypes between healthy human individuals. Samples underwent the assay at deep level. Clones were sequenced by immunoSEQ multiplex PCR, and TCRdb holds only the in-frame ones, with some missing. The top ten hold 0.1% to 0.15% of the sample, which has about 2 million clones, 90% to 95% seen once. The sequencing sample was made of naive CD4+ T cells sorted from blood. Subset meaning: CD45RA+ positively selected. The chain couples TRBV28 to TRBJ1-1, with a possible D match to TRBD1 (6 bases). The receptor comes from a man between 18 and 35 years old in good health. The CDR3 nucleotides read TGTGCCAGCAGTTTATTGAAGGGGGGTGAAGCTTTCTTT. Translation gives CASSLLKGGEAFF.